Following are 11 T cell receptor beta chains from one sample sequenced in a study of neurological immune-mediated disorders. MiXCR, applied by TCRdb to the 5' RACE reads, yields one record per CDR3 protein. Of tens of thousands of distinct CDR3 sequences in the sample, approximately 6.2% were seen once. Sequenced: CD4+ T cells from blood. Every receptor here comes from a woman between 18 and 30 years old with multiple sclerosis.

This clonotype was counted many times. V gene TRBV20-1 combines with J gene TRBJ2-3; D is perhaps TRBD2 (5 bases). Germline V gene data show CDR1 as DFQATT and CDR2 as SNEGSKA (reference sequence). This CDR3 region has 15 residues. Trimming took off 1 base at V and 0 bases at J, with 11 bases between the two ends. CDR3 residues: CSARAPGFSTDTQYF. CDR3 DNA sequence: TGCAGTGCTAGAGCCCCGGGGTTTAGCACAGATACGCAGTATTTT.

The chain has TRBV9 and TRBJ1-2; D call uncertain. CDR1 is SGDLS, CDR2 YYNGEE, per germline. The CDR3 is 13 amino acids. Deletions cut 2 bases from V and 6 bases from J, with 11 bases between. As DNA, the CDR3 is TGTGCCAGCAGCGTTGGAGATCGGAATGGCTACACCTTC. As protein: CASSVGDRNGYTF.

V and J are TRBV12-3 or TRBV12-4 and TRBJ1-3; D call uncertain. Trimming removed 3 bases at V and 2 bases at J, with 8 bases between. The CDR3 extends over 14 amino acids. The CDR3 here is CASSLAAPGNTIYF. For the CDR3, the DNA is TGTGCCAGCAGTTTGGCGGCTCCTGGAAACACCATATATTTT.

This clonotype was counted ten times or more. This chain uses TRBV20-1 with TRBJ2-7; D is unresolved. This CDR3 region has 12 residues. V was shortened by 5 bases and J by 4 bases, with 12 bases between the two germline ends. In germline, CDR1 is DFQATT, CDR2 SNEGSKA (reference sequence). CDR3 sequence: CSASRLGYEQYV. In DNA form, the CDR3 reads TGCAGTGCTTCAAGGCTTGGGTACGAGCAGTACGTC.

This clonotype was picked up many times. V is TRBV2 and J is TRBJ2-2; 7 bases are a match to TRBD1. The J segment lost 4 bases and the V segment lost 2 bases, leaving 7 bases of the junction unmatched. CDR1 and CDR2 (germline): SNHLY, FYNNEI. CDR3 size: 16 residues. CDR3 DNA: TGTGCCAGCAGTGAAACCCCGACAGGGAGCACCGGGGAGCTGTTTTTT. The encoded protein is CASSETPTGSTGELFF. Drawing the rest from reference TRBV2 and TRBJ2-2, the complete variable domain is EPEVTQTPSHQVTQMGQEVILRCVPISNHLYFYWYRQILGQKVEFLVSFYNNEISEKSEIFDDQFSVERPDGSNFTLKIRSTKLEDSAMYFCASSETPTGSTGELFFGEGSRLTVL.

This clonotype has at least ten counts. V and J are TRBV13 and TRBJ2-5; 11 bases match TRBD2. Germline V gives CDR1 PRHDT, CDR2 FYEKMQ (reference sequence). V dropped 4 bases and J dropped 2; count of bases not matched to a gene: 6. The CDR3 loop spans 16 amino acids. The CDR3 loop is CASSSGLAGPQETQYF. The CDR3, as DNA: TGTGCCAGCAGCTCCGGACTAGCGGGCCCTCAAGAGACCCAGTACTTC.

The V and J genes are TRBV3-1 and TRBJ1-1, with a possible D match to TRBD1 (6 bases). This CDR3 has 16 amino acids. V lost 3 bases, J lost 4 bases, and 18 bases lay in between. Germline values: CDR1 LGHDT, CDR2 YNNKEL (reference sequence). CDR3: CASSQAYRVMGTEAFF. The CDR3 nucleotides are TGTGCCAGCAGCCAGGCCTACAGGGTAATGGGCACTGAAGCTTTCTTT.

This clonotype was detected only a few times. V is TRBV3-1 and J is TRBJ2-4; 8 bases map to TRBD1. CDR3 size: 13 residues. In germline, CDR1 is LGHDT, CDR2 YNNKEL (reference sequence). V was clipped by 3 bases and J by 9 bases; unmatched bases: 4. The CDR3 bases are TGTGCCAGCAGCCACGGGACAGGCGGCATTCAGTACTTC. It yields the protein CASSHGTGGIQYF.

Ten or more counts support this clonotype. The chain combines TRBV12-3 or TRBV12-4 with TRBJ1-6; D is unclear. CDR3 length: 14 residues. V lost 3 bases and J lost 14, with 17 bases in between. CDR3 in amino acids: CASSFSLARDTLHF. The CDR3 bases are TGTGCCAGCAGTTTTAGCTTGGCGCGAGACACCCTCCACTTT.

This clonotype has at least ten counts. A far larger clone is only one base removed, so a read error is likely. This chain uses TRBV12-3 or TRBV12-4 with TRBJ2-3; D unclear. This CDR3 region has 11 residues. The CDR3 sequence is CASGDTDTQYF. The CDR3 DNA sequence: TGTGCGTCAGGAGACACAGATACGCAGTATTTT.

This clonotype has ten or more counts. This chain uses TRBV20-1 with TRBJ1-1; D remains ambiguous. The CDR3 sequence is 11 residues long. From germline, CDR1 is DFQATT and CDR2 SNEGSKA (reference sequence). V shed 1 base and J shed 5 bases, with 5 bases lying between them. The CDR3 loop reads CSARGATEAFF. The CDR3 region has the DNA TGCAGTGCTAGAGGGGCGACTGAAGCTTTCTTT.